This T cell receptor (beta chain) was obtained from a study of T cell repertoires in cytomegalovirus infection. Study summary: Selected CMV epitopes included recently identified HLA-C-restricted ones as well as well-studied HLA-B-restricted ones. The study's findings and limits: It was HLA-C-restricted CMV-specific TCR beta clonotypes that dominated the response ex vivo. Public TCR beta family frequency separated CMV-and-HLA carriers, including in an independent cohort.

TCRdb ran MiXCR on the reads and lists one entry per CDR3 protein. The sample lists 700,000 to 900,000 distinct CDR3 sequences; about 28% were seen once. CDR1 and CDR2 (germline): MGHRA, YSYEKL. This CDR3 comprises 13 residues. The V and J ends lost 0 bases and 6 bases respectively, with 9 bases between them. This clonotype turned up a few times. The antigen remains unidentified. This clonotype originated in a human donor in good health (CMV status not recorded). Some clones in this sample may be carry-over from other donors' samples. This sequence joins TRBV4-1 and TRBJ2-7; a weak D match, TRBD2 (6 bases). Sequencing used cultured CD8+ T cells from PBMCs, obtained from culture after CMV antigen stimulation. CDR3: CASSQEGGGEQYV. The CDR3 DNA reads as TGCGCCAGCAGCCAAGAGGGGGGAGGCGAGCAGTACGTC.